These T cell receptor beta chains were read from a single sample in a study of blood T cell repertoires in COVID-19. Here immunoSEQ multiplex PCR was the method, and the copy in TCRdb shows in-frame clones only, minus some. The table includes about 61,000 clones, around 82% detected once. The sequenced sample consisted of peripheral blood. The receptors were sampled from a man at least 80 years old with active or convalescent COVID-19. The CDR3 runs from the conserved cysteine through the conserved F or W. A D gene is named only where the DNA matches it firmly. A row's size may be missing; if present it is once, few, many or a size class.

j_call d_call clone_size v_call cdr3_aa
TRBJ2-2 NA NA TRBV5-8 CASSYTTYTGELFF
TRBJ2-1 NA NA TRBV27 CASSTYSSVPGFF
TRBJ1-5 NA NA TRBV21-1 CASKETWTHRNQPQHF
TRBJ1-5 NA NA TRBV5-6 CASSSLTGNQPQHF
TRBJ1-5 NA once TRBV7-3 CASSQTGPRGMQPQHF
TRBJ1-1 TRBD1 NA TRBV6-5 CASSLDRGYVSEAFF
TRBJ1-2 TRBD1 few TRBV6-2/TRBV6-3 CASSYSRSGGAALGALGYTF
TRBJ2-1 TRBD1 NA TRBV28 CASKRGPSIGHEQFF
TRBJ1-2 NA NA TRBV7-9 CAVARGDNYGYTF
TRBJ1-5 TRBD1 NA TRBV5-6 CASSRFGQGASPQHF
TRBJ2-2 NA NA TRBV4-1 CASSQVQETSGGELFF
TRBJ2-5 NA NA TRBV18 CASSPRQEETQYF
TRBJ1-5 TRBD1 NA TRBV6-5 CASRKGASGNQPQHF
TRBJ1-1 NA NA TRBV1 CTSKTGAMNTEAFF
TRBJ1-2 TRBD1 NA TRBV2 CASKVGQGDGYTF
TRBJ2-3 NA NA TRBV30 CALGVPDTQYF
TRBJ2-6 NA NA TRBV21-1 CASSRMTGYGANVLTF
TRBJ1-6 NA NA TRBV3-1/TRBV3-2 CASSQDTSYGSPLHF
TRBJ1-1 NA NA TRBV9 CASSPRGSMNTEAFF
TRBJ1-4 TRBD1 NA TRBV27 CASSPEVRDRASEKLFF
TRBJ2-2 NA many TRBV7-2 CASSSPAGELFF
TRBJ1-5 TRBD1 once TRBV19 CASSRLGQGVNQPQHF
TRBJ2-2 TRBD1 NA TRBV3-1/TRBV3-2 CASSPQGAIGELFF
TRBJ1-5 TRBD1 NA TRBV6-5 CASRAGQTSNQPQHF
TRBJ2-1 TRBD2 NA TRBV23-1 CASSQMHFILAGGNNEQFF
TRBJ1-1 NA NA TRBV5-4 CASSLAGVDTEAFF
TRBJ1-4 NA NA TRBV9 CASSRDRLQGEKLFF
TRBJ1-6 NA NA TRBV28 CASSLGGVGSPLHF
TRBJ2-6 NA NA TRBV2 CASSVVSSGANVLTF
TRBJ1-2 TRBD1 NA TRBV19 CASTVKAGGNYGYTF
TRBJ2-1 NA NA TRBV3-1/TRBV3-2 CASSHQPPGLKFF
TRBJ2-2 TRBD1 NA TRBV6-5 CASSLTGLGTGELFF
TRBJ1-5 TRBD1 NA TRBV24-1 CATSKTGAVPLGESQPQHF
TRBJ2-7 TRBD1 NA TRBV6-1 CASSPGQGVYEQYF
TRBJ1-3 NA NA TRBV28 CASSSHSSGNTIYF
TRBJ2-3 TRBD2 NA TRBV6-2/TRBV6-3 CASSTSGRALGTDTQYF
TRBJ1-1 TRBD1 NA TRBV7-3 CASSRDRGDVAEAFF
TRBJ2-2 TRBD2 NA TRBV7-3 CASSLSGMNTGELFF
TRBJ1-5 NA NA TRBV4-1 CASSQDQDQPQHF
TRBJ1-2 TRBD1 NA TRBV19 CASSIDSRTGGYTF
TRBJ2-3 NA NA TRBV18 CASSPMLDLAFTDTQYF
TRBJ2-1 NA NA TRBV27 CASGLTVGFYNEQFF
TRBJ2-1 TRBD2 NA TRBV28 CASSSLAGVQGNEQFF
TRBJ2-5 TRBD1 NA TRBV5-1 CASSSGQGETQYF
TRBJ2-7 NA NA TRBV19 CASSIDLNRNEQYF
TRBJ2-5 TRBD2 NA TRBV5-4 CASVAGIGETQYF